This TCR beta chain was identified during a study of molecular identifiers for immune sequencing clone quantification. A note on this clonotype: Its antigen remains unidentified.

Study-wide results and limits: Clones above 20 RNA copies contained over 98% of effector molecules but under 1% of naive ones.

TCRdb redid the calling of the PCR reads with MiXCR, one entry per CDR3 protein. The table has some 10,000 distinct CDR3 sequences, around a fifth seen once; the top ten hold over 1.5%. Sequencing was done on a sample of naive CD8+ T cells from blood, with Jurkat cell RNA spiked in. Sample subset: FACS-sorted CD8+CD4-CCR7+CD45RA+ naive T cells. The sequence was collected from a human donor in good health. Some libraries in this study had Jurkat cell RNA spiked in.

CDR3 residues: CASSLGWSNSPLHF. CDR3 bases: TGTGCCAGCAGTTTGGGCTGGAGCAATTCACCCCTCCACTTT. This sequence joins TRBV27 and TRBJ1-6, with D unresolved. Germline V gene sequence: CDR1 MNHEY, CDR2 SMNVEV (reference sequence). The CDR3 is 14 residues long. V lost 3 bases and J lost 7, with 10 bases in between.